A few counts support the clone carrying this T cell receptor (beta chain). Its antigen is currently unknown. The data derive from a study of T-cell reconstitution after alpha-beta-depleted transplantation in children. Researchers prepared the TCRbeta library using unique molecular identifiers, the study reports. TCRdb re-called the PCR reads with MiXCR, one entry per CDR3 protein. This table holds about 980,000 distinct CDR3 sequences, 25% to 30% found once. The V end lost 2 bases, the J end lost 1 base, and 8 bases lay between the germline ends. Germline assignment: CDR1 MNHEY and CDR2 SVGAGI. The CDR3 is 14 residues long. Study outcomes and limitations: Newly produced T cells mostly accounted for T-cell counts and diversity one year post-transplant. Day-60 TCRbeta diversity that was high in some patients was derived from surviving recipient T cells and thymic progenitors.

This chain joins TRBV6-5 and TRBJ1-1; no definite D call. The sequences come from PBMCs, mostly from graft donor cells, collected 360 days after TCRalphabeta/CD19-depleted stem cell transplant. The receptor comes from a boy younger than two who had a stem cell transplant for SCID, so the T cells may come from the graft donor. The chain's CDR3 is CASSYGLENTEAFF. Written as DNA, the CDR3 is TGTGCCAGCAGTTACGGACTGGAGAACACTGAAGCTTTCTTT.